This T cell receptor beta chain was retrieved from a study of T cell clonotyping in hematopoietic cell transplantation. Method: immunoSEQ multiplex PCR; TCRdb's copy keeps in-frame clones and lacks some. The table shows more than 15,000 clones, with roughly 90% occurring only once. The V end was cut by 3 bases, the J end by 5 bases, with 14 bases between. Per the germline V gene, CDR1 is SQVTM and CDR2 is ANQGSEA. This CDR3 contains 13 residues. The origin of this receptor is a middle-aged man in good health. Some clones in this sample may be carry-over from other donors' samples. The sample was peripheral blood mononuclear cells. This chain uses TRBV29-1 with TRBJ2-7; D may be TRBD1 (6 bases). In nucleotides, the CDR3 is TGCAGCGTTGATAGGCAGGGGACAAACGAGCAGTACTTC. Amino acids: CSVDRQGTNEQYF.